The 26 T cell receptor beta chains below all came from one sample that was sequenced in a study of blood T cell repertoires in COVID-19 (dated by TCRdb to 2018 to 2021). Receptor libraries were prepared by the immunoSEQ multiplex PCR assay. TCRdb mirrors the immuneACCESS table, restricted to in-frame sequences. Some clones are absent from its copies; in checked studies, under half trace to an unresolved V gene, and the reason for the others is unknown. This sample has approximately 120,000 clones in its table, and 80% of those were observed once. Almost 4.5% of the sample is held by the ten biggest clonotypes. The source material was peripheral blood. The receptors were gathered from a human donor in a cohort sampled during active or convalescent COVID-19.

This clone came up a few times. The chain links TRBV5-1 to TRBJ2-5; D may be TRBD1 (6 bases). The CDR3 runs to 15 residues. Germline loops: CDR1 SGHRS, CDR2 YFSETQ. Between the trimmed V and J ends, which lost 1 base and 1 base, there was a span of 11 bases. The CDR3 region is CASSLTGPFQETQYF. CDR3 sequence (DNA): TGCGCCAGCAGCTTGACAGGGCCGTTCCAAGAGACCCAGTACTTC.

The V call is TRBV12-5, the J call TRBJ2-3, with 10 nucleotides matching TRBD2. Germline V gene data show CDR1 as LGHNT and CDR2 as FRNRAP. This CDR3 contains 15 residues. The V gene end was trimmed by 4 bases and the J gene end by 7 bases; junction bases not matched to a gene: 8. The CDR3 loop reads CASGSSGGFRNTQYF. Here the CDR3 DNA reads TGTGCTAGTGGTTCTAGCGGGGGATTCAGGAATACGCAGTATTTT.

The rearrangement joins TRBV18 to TRBJ1-2; 8 bases line up with TRBD1. CDR3 length equals 18 residues. Germline V gives CDR1 KGHSH, CDR2 LQKENI. Losses at the gene ends were 1 base for V and 3 bases for J; bases not matched to a gene: 13. Here the CDR3 reads CASSPRRTGPIKDYGYTF. CDR3 sequence (DNA): TGTGCCAGCTCACCACGGCGGACAGGGCCCATAAAGGACTATGGCTACACCTTC.

This chain joins TRBV5-6 and TRBJ2-1; D is unclear. Germline values: CDR1 SGHDT, CDR2 YYEEEE. This CDR3 region has 15 residues. Between the trimmed V and J ends, which lost 7 bases and 4 bases, there was a span of 18 bases. CDR3 protein: CASLPKRVSYNEQFF. As DNA, the CDR3 is TGTGCCAGCCTCCCTAAGCGAGTTTCATACAATGAGCAGTTCTTC.

The V and J genes are TRBV15 and TRBJ1-4; tentative D call: TRBD1 (5 bases). V lost 5 bases, J lost 16 bases, and 20 bases lay in between. This CDR3 comprises 13 residues. CDR1 is LNHNV, CDR2 YYDKDF, per germline (reference sequence). CDR3 sequence (DNA): TGTGCCACCAGCGGACGATCTTGGGGCAGAAGGTTTTTT. This encodes CATSGRSWGRRFF.

This clone was counted a few times. The rearrangement links TRBV18 to TRBJ1-4; TRBD1 agrees at 8 bases. Trimming at V came to 4 bases and at J to 7 bases, leaving 8 bases not matched to a gene. In germline, CDR1 is KGHSH, CDR2 LQKENI. This CDR3 contains 15 residues. The CDR3, as DNA: TGTGCCAGCTCACGTGGGACAGGAGGGAGTGAAAAACTGTTTTTT. Protein product: CASSRGTGGSEKLFF.

The chain couples TRBV30 to TRBJ2-1; 8 bases line up with TRBD2. CDR3 size: 11 residues. The germline V gene has CDR1 GTSNPN and CDR2 SVGIG (reference sequence). With V trimmed by 1 base and J by 15 bases, 5 bases remained unmatched. The CDR3 sequence: CAWSAGTSLFF. The CDR3 coding sequence is TGTGCCTGGAGTGCCGGGACTAGTTTGTTCTTC.

The rearrangement joins TRBV6-2 or TRBV6-3 to TRBJ2-1, with 12 bases lining up with TRBD2. The junction had 12 bases not matched to a gene; V was cut back by 7 bases and J by 8 bases. This CDR3 has 16 residues. Germline V gives CDR1 MNHEY, CDR2 SVGEGT. The CDR3 coding sequence is TGTGCCAGCACCCCCCGGTGGGCTAGCGGGAGGGATGAGCAGTTCTTC. This translates into CASTPRWASGRDEQFF.

The chain recombines TRBV7-2 with TRBJ2-3, with TRBD2 matching over 7 bases. Germline CDR1 and CDR2: SGHTA and FQGNSA. This CDR3 is built from 15 residues. V dropped 3 bases and J dropped 0; count of bases not matched to a gene: 3. CDR3 bases: TGTGCCAGCAGCTTGGGAGGGCCTAGCACAGATACGCAGTATTTT. Its protein product is CASSLGGPSTDTQYF.

This chain uses TRBV13 with TRBJ2-1; TRBD2 matches 12 bases. This CDR3 comprises 19 residues. Germline CDR1 PRHDT, CDR2 FYEKMQ (reference sequence). Trimming took 5 bases from V and 6 from J; bases not matched to a gene: 17. The CDR3 sequence is CASSLIGTSGLRGVNEQFF. The CDR3 DNA follows: TGTGCCAGCAGCCTCATAGGGACTAGCGGGCTACGGGGTGTCAATGAGCAGTTCTTC. The full variable domain, its missing parts supplied by reference TRBV13 and TRBJ2-1, is AAGVIQSPRHLIKEKRETATLKCYPIPRHDTVYWYQQGPGQDPQFLISFYEKMQSDKGSIPDRFSAQQFSDYHSELNMSSLELGDSALYFCASSLIGTSGLRGVNEQFFGPGTRLTVL.

The gene calls are TRBV23-1 and TRBJ2-7; 7 bases map to TRBD1. TRBV23-1 is classed as an ORF, of uncertain function. J lost 5 bases, V lost 6 bases, and 4 bases had no gene match. The CDR3 sequence is 12 residues long. CDR3 protein: CASRKDRDEQYF. The CDR3 bases are TGCGCCAGCAGGAAAGACAGGGACGAGCAGTACTTC.

V usage is TRBV11-2 and J usage is TRBJ2-2; D may be TRBD1 (6 bases). The V gene lost 3 bases and the J gene lost 1 base, with 12 bases spanning the gap. Germline V lookup: CDR1 SGHAT, CDR2 FQNNGV. CDR3 size: 16 residues. The CDR3: CASSFAGTLNTGELFF. The CDR3 DNA reads TGTGCCAGCAGCTTCGCCGGGACACTGAACACCGGGGAGCTGTTTTTT.

The chain recombines TRBV28 with TRBJ2-3, with 13 bases that match TRBD2. V lost 5 bases to trimming and J lost 3 bases; unmatched junction nucleotides: 2. CDR1 is MDHEN, CDR2 SYDVKM, per germline. CDR3 size: 15 residues. The CDR3 loop reads CASSRTSGGTDTQYF. The CDR3 DNA is TGTGCCAGCAGTCGGACTAGCGGGGGAACAGATACGCAGTATTTT.

V gene TRBV9 combines with J gene TRBJ2-1; 8 nucleotides agree with TRBD2. Germline V gene sequence: CDR1 SGDLS, CDR2 YYNGEE. The ends lost 3 bases at V and 8 bases at J; junction bases unmatched: 10. This CDR3 contains 15 residues. CDR3 in amino acids: CASSAPLSGGHEQFF. The CDR3 region has the DNA TGTGCCAGCAGCGCCCCCCTCAGCGGGGGCCATGAGCAGTTCTTC.

V usage is TRBV2 and J usage is TRBJ1-5; 7 bases are a match to TRBD1. The CDR3 totals 14 residues. Germline V lookup: CDR1 SNHLY, CDR2 FYNNEI. The V gene end was trimmed by 8 bases and the J gene end by 1 base; junction bases not matched to a gene: 5. The CDR3 region is CASRLDRSNQPQHF. DNA for the CDR3: TGTGCCAGCCGCTTGGACAGGAGCAATCAGCCCCAGCATTTT.

This chain uses TRBV2 with TRBJ1-6; 7 bases are shared with TRBD1. Germline V gene lookup returns CDR1 SNHLY and CDR2 FYNNEI. The CDR3 covers 14 residues. Losses at the gene ends were 5 bases for V and 9 bases for J; bases not matched to a gene: 7. CDR3 DNA: TGTGCCAGCAGTTCGACAGGGTTAGGTTCACCCCTCCACTTT. This encodes CASSSTGLGSPLHF.

The chain couples TRBV5-1 to TRBJ2-1; 8 nucleotides match TRBD2. V was pared by 6 bases and J by 12 bases, with 14 bases of the junction left unmatched. The CDR3 has 14 residues. The germline CDR1 and CDR2 sequences are SGHRS and YFSETQ. The CDR3 protein is CASTPSGGQLGQFF. CDR3 bases: TGCGCCAGCACTCCCAGCGGGGGCCAGCTGGGGCAGTTCTTC.

This chain connects TRBV28 to TRBJ2-5; 10 nucleotides align to TRBD2. This CDR3 has 17 amino acids. Germline assignment: CDR1 MDHEN and CDR2 SYDVKM. The V and J ends lost 6 bases and 4 bases, in that order; junction bases with no gene match: 14. The CDR3 DNA sequence: TGTGCCAGCAGGACTGAGCGGGAGGGCCGGTTTCGAGAGACCCAGTACTTC. Translating it yields CASRTEREGRFRETQYF.

V usage is TRBV2 and J usage is TRBJ1-1; 9 nucleotides agree with TRBD1. CDR3 length: 13 residues. The germline CDR1 and CDR2 sequences are SNHLY and FYNNEI. V was pared by 6 bases and J by 10 bases, with 9 bases of the junction left unmatched. CDR3 residues: CASRTGGMFAAFF. CDR3 nucleotides: TGTGCCAGCAGGACAGGGGGGATGTTCGCAGCTTTCTTT.

The chain employs TRBV3-1 (or the pseudogene TRBV3-2) and TRBJ2-2; 10 nucleotides line up with TRBD2. V was pared by 4 bases and J by 8 bases, with 10 bases of the junction left unmatched. The germline CDR1 and CDR2 sequences are LGHDT and YNNKEL (reference sequence). The CDR3 totals 16 residues. CDR3 region: CASSRLGASGRGELFF. The CDR3 coding sequence is TGTGCCAGCAGCCGCCTCGGGGCTAGCGGGAGAGGGGAGCTGTTTTTT.

The chain joins TRBV11-2 to TRBJ1-3; TRBD1 aligns across 8 bases. Germline assignment: CDR1 SGHAT and CDR2 FQNNGV. V shed 0 bases, J shed 2 bases, and the junction held 9 bases outside the gene matches. The CDR3 has 18 amino acids. CDR3 in amino acids: CASSLERGQAGPGNTIYF. DNA for the CDR3: TGTGCCAGCAGCTTAGAGCGGGGACAGGCTGGACCTGGAAACACCATATATTTT.

This chain uses TRBV27 with TRBJ2-3, with 7 positions matching TRBD2. The CDR3 consists of 17 residues. Germline values: CDR1 MNHEY, CDR2 SMNVEV (reference sequence). With V trimmed by 2 bases and J by 1 base, 9 bases remained unmatched. DNA for the CDR3: TGTGCCAGCAGTTTAGGGTGGGGGGGTCACGGCACAGATACGCAGTATTTT. Encoded protein: CASSLGWGGHGTDTQYF.

The CDR3 reads CASSRWTVQETQYF. In DNA, the CDR3 is TGTGCCAGCAGTCGATGGACAGTACAAGAGACCCAGTACTTC. The chain links TRBV28 to TRBJ2-5; D possibly corresponds to TRBD1 (6 bases). Looked up from germline, CDR1 is MDHEN and CDR2 is SYDVKM. V lost 5 bases to trimming and J lost 2 bases, with 12 bases between them. This CDR3 region has 14 residues.

The chain carries TRBV20-1 and TRBJ1-2, with 8 positions matching TRBD1. The CDR3 is 13 amino acids. The germline gives CDR1 DFQATT, CDR2 SNEGSKA (reference sequence). Trimming removed 3 bases from V and 6 bases from J; junction bases left unmatched: 6. The CDR3 reads CSASVAGGDGYTF. CDR3 nucleotides: TGCAGTGCTAGTGTTGCAGGGGGCGATGGCTACACCTTC.

The chain is built from TRBV27 and TRBJ1-5; maybe TRBD1 (6 bases). The CDR3 runs to 16 residues. Germline V lookup: CDR1 MNHEY, CDR2 SMNVEV (reference sequence). Trimming cost V 6 bases and J 2 bases, with 17 bases left between them. The chain's CDR3 is CASSLASTGGNQPQHF. As DNA, the CDR3 is TGTGCCAGCAGCCTCGCTTCGACAGGAGGCAATCAGCCCCAGCATTTT.

This clone occurred a few times. The chain recombines TRBV24-1 with TRBJ1-3; perhaps TRBD1 as D (5 bases). The CDR3 sequence is 14 residues long. V lost 6 bases and J 1 base, leaving 9 bases between the germline ends. Per the germline V gene, CDR1 is KGHDR and CDR2 is SFDVKD. CDR3 amino acids: CATSHPGSGNTIYF. CDR3 DNA: TGTGCCACCAGTCACCCAGGGTCTGGAAACACCATATATTTT.